Listed here are 28 T cell receptor beta chains from one sample, sequenced in a study of PD-1 blockade in classical Hodgkin lymphoma. Time point of the sample: cycle 4 day 1 (C4D1), after around six weeks of nivolumab. Autologous stem cell transplantation was followed by relapse in every patient, and brentuximab vedotin exposure varied. Clones were sequenced by immunoSEQ multiplex PCR, and TCRdb holds only the in-frame ones, with some missing. The sample includes some 28,000 clones, about 80% of them seen just once. The sequencing here drew on peripheral blood mononuclear cells (PBMCs), taken before the fourth cycle of nivolumab. These receptors were collected from a human donor with classical Hodgkin lymphoma.

V usage is TRBV7-9 and J usage is TRBJ2-5; D possibly corresponds to TRBD1 (5 bases). The CDR3 is made up of 15 amino acids. V was clipped by 5 bases and J by 4 bases, with 17 bases between them. The germline CDR1 and CDR2 sequences are SEHNR and FQNEAQ (reference sequence). Here the CDR3 reads CASSTEGARGETQYF. The CDR3 DNA is TGTGCCAGCAGCACAGAAGGGGCTAGAGGAGAGACCCAGTACTTC.

The chain carries TRBV19 and TRBJ1-4, with D perhaps matching TRBD1 (6 bases). Trimming cost V 6 bases and J 7 bases, with 15 bases left between them. Germline V gene lookup returns CDR1 LNHDA and CDR2 SQIVND (reference sequence). The CDR3 has 14 amino acids. CDR3 amino acids: CASREGGSGEKLFF. CDR3 nucleotide sequence: TGTGCCAGTAGAGAGGGGGGATCGGGTGAAAAACTGTTTTTT.

This clone was observed a handful of times. This chain's CDR3 is CASSLEGAGQPQHF. The CDR3 DNA is TGTGCCAGCAGTTTAGAGGGGGCCGGGCAGCCCCAGCATTTT. J is TRBJ1-5 and V is TRBV28, with 7 bases fitting TRBD1. Germline V gives CDR1 MDHEN, CDR2 SYDVKM. J gave up 7 bases and V 2 bases, and 5 bases lay outside the gene matches. The CDR3 sequence is 14 residues long.

This clone has more than one count but fewer than ten. This chain connects TRBV29-1 to TRBJ2-1; 7 bases align to TRBD1. CDR1 and CDR2 (germline): SQVTM, ANQGSEA. Losses at the gene ends were 1 base for V and 4 bases for J; bases not matched to a gene: 4. The CDR3 sequence is 14 residues long. Here the CDR3 DNA reads TGCAGCGTTGAAGGACAGGGATCATACAATGAGCAGTTCTTC. Its translation is CSVEGQGSYNEQFF.

In nucleotides, the CDR3 is TGTGCCTGGAGCGCCCCCTCCTACGAGCAGTACTTC. Translation gives CAWSAPSYEQYF. J is TRBJ2-7 and V is TRBV30; D gene ambiguous. Trimming took off 3 bases at V and 0 bases at J, with 6 bases between the two ends. The CDR3 runs 12 residues. Germline V CDR1 and CDR2: GTSNPN, SVGIG (reference sequence).

The gene calls are TRBV5-1 and TRBJ2-1; the D gene is possibly TRBD2 (6 bases). Germline V CDR1 and CDR2: SGHRS, YFSETQ. V lost 3 bases, J lost 9 bases, and 19 bases lay in between. This CDR3 is built from 15 residues. CDR3 bases: TGCGCCAGCAGCTCCCCCCCCGGGAGAGTAGGTGAGCAGTTCTTC. Protein sequence: CASSSPPGRVGEQFF.

Notes on this clone: The sample contains more than one DNA sequence encoding this CDR3. This chain uses TRBV6-1 with TRBJ2-6; no clear D gene. The CDR3 loop spans 15 amino acids. Trimming removed 8 bases at V and 3 bases at J, with 14 bases between. From germline, CDR1 is MNHNS and CDR2 SASEGT. This CDR3 reads CASDDVGFGANVLTF. The CDR3 DNA reads TGTGCCAGCGACGACGTTGGGTTTGGGGCCAACGTCCTGACTTTC.

The CDR3 coding sequence is TGTGCCAGCAGTGAAGCGCCGAATACAGATACGCAGTATTTT. This sequence encodes CASSEAPNTDTQYF. This chain links TRBV2 with TRBJ2-3; D not resolved. V lost 0 bases, J lost 3 bases, and 7 bases lay in between. The CDR3 covers 14 residues. The germline V gene encodes CDR1 SNHLY and CDR2 FYNNEI.

The chain carries TRBV15 and TRBJ1-1, with no clear D. Germline values: CDR1 LNHNV, CDR2 YYDKDF (reference sequence). The CDR3 has 13 residues. Trimming pared 0 bases from V and 10 bases from J, leaving 12 bases between. CDR3 region: CATSRDLAEGAFF. The DNA of the CDR3 is TGTGCCACCAGCAGAGATCTAGCGGAAGGAGCTTTCTTT.

The chain uses TRBV21-1 and TRBJ1-1; the listed D gene, TRBD1, was not tested against the DNA. TRBV21-1 constitutes a pseudogene. The CDR3 length is 18 residues. This chain's CDR3 is CASSKKGSRTGNLPEAFF. In nucleotides, the CDR3 is TGTGCCAGCAGCAAAAAAGGGAGTCGGACAGGGAATCTTCCTGAAGCTTTCTTT.

The rearrangement links TRBV19 to TRBJ2-3; 8 nucleotides line up with TRBD1. The CDR3 sequence is 16 residues long. Trimming took 0 bases from V and 4 from J; bases not matched to a gene: 6. Germline-derived CDR1 and CDR2 are LNHDA and SQIVND (reference sequence). The CDR3, as DNA: TGTGCCAGTAGTATAGATCACGGGACAGGAGCAGATACGCAGTATTTT. This translates into CASSIDHGTGADTQYF.

This chain joins TRBV4-1 and TRBJ2-5, with D perhaps TRBD2 (5 bases). The CDR3 is 17 residues long. Between the trimmed V and J ends, which lost 1 base and 1 base, there was a span of 16 bases. Looked up from germline, CDR1 is MGHRA and CDR2 is YSYEKL. For the CDR3, the DNA is TGCGCCAGCAGCCAAGCCGGGGTAGGTTTAGGCCAAGAGACCCAGTACTTC. Encoded protein: CASSQAGVGLGQETQYF.

The V gene is TRBV7-2, the J gene TRBJ2-4; D is uncertain. The CDR3 has 13 amino acids. The germline CDR1 and CDR2 sequences are SGHTA and FQGNSA. V shed 6 bases and J shed 0 bases, with 6 bases lying between them. The CDR3 is CASSGLAKNIQYF. The CDR3 DNA is TGTGCCAGCAGTGGTTTAGCCAAAAACATTCAGTACTTC.

The chain has TRBV29-1 and TRBJ1-4; TRBD1 might be the D (5 bases). The V and J ends lost 6 bases and 3 bases respectively, with 11 bases between them. CDR1 is SQVTM and CDR2 is ANQGSEA in the germline V gene. The CDR3 sequence is 13 residues long. The CDR3 DNA sequence: TGCAGCGTCCTACAGGACGCTAATGAAAAACTGTTTTTT. This gives the protein CSVLQDANEKLFF.

The gene calls are TRBV7-8 and TRBJ2-5; 7 positions agree with TRBD2. This CDR3 is built from 15 residues. CDR1 and CDR2 (germline): SGHVS, FQNEAQ. With 1 base clipped from V and 5 bases from J, the junction kept 7 bases outside the gene matches. The CDR3 DNA is TGTGCCAGCAGCTTAGGGGGTCTAGCGGACGAGACCCAGTACTTC. This translates into CASSLGGLADETQYF.

This clone was found a few times. The chain employs TRBV6-6 and TRBJ1-6; the match to TRBD1 covers 8 bases. Trimming at V came to 5 bases and at J to 10 bases, leaving 7 bases not matched to a gene. CDR1 and CDR2 from the germline V gene are MNHNY and SVGAGI (reference sequence). There are 14 residues in the CDR3. The CDR3 is CASSQQGADSPLHF. The CDR3 DNA follows: TGTGCCAGCAGTCAGCAGGGGGCAGACTCACCCCTCCACTTT.

The gene calls are TRBV29-1 and TRBJ1-1; tentatively, D is TRBD1 (6 bases). Germline lookup yields CDR1 SQVTM and CDR2 ANQGSEA. The CDR3 is 14 amino acids. Trimming cost V 4 bases and J 2 bases, with 14 bases left between them. CDR3 sequence: CSVARGADNTEAFF. CDR3 nucleotides: TGCAGCGTTGCGCGGGGGGCGGATAACACTGAAGCTTTCTTT. Supplemented by reference TRBV29-1 and TRBJ1-1, the full variable domain reads SAVISQKPSRDICQRGTSLTIQCQVDSQVTMMFWYRQQPGQSLTLIATANQGSEATYESGFVIDKFPISRPNLTFSTLTVSNMSPEDSSIYLCSVARGADNTEAFFGQGTRLTVV.

The chain uses TRBV7-1 and TRBJ2-2; 8 bases are a match to TRBD2. TRBV7-1 is treated as an ORF (open reading frame) with a function not yet certain. The CDR3 spans 14 residues. The V gene end was trimmed by 4 bases and the J gene end by 5 bases; junction bases not matched to a gene: 3. The CDR3 reads CASSWTSTTGELFF. DNA for the CDR3: TGTGCCAGCAGCTGGACTAGCACGACCGGGGAGCTGTTTTTT.

The chain carries TRBV19 and TRBJ2-7, with 9 bases lining up with TRBD1. V gave up 5 bases and J gave up 6 bases; unmatched junction bases: 8. Germline-derived CDR1 and CDR2 are LNHDA and SQIVND (reference sequence). The CDR3 has 14 amino acids. The CDR3 region has the DNA TGTGCCAGTAGTCTCCGGGACAGGGTTCGCGAGCAGTACTTC. This codes for CASSLRDRVREQYF.

A few counts support this clone. The chain is built from TRBV10-1 and TRBJ2-6, with 7 bases lining up with TRBD1. The CDR3 totals 15 residues. Germline values: CDR1 WNHNN, CDR2 SYGVQD (reference sequence). The J segment lost 5 bases and the V segment lost 6 bases, leaving 7 bases of the junction unmatched. This CDR3 is CASSLTGQRANVLTF. The CDR3 bases are TGCGCCAGCAGCTTGACGGGACAGAGGGCCAACGTCCTGACTTTC.

The chain carries TRBV11-2 and TRBJ2-2, with 16 bases that match TRBD2. This CDR3 contains 17 residues. The V segment lost 3 bases and the J segment 6 bases; nucleotides outside the gene matches: 4. Germline CDR1 is SGHAT and CDR2 is FQNNGV. CDR3 in amino acids: CASSFTGTSGGAGELFF. CDR3 sequence (DNA): TGTGCCAGCAGCTTTACCGGGACTAGCGGGGGGGCCGGGGAGCTGTTTTTT.

The chain uses TRBV19 and TRBJ1-1, with D hard to call. V lost 3 bases and J lost 10, with 18 bases in between. The germline V gene encodes CDR1 LNHDA and CDR2 SQIVND (reference sequence). The CDR3 totals 14 residues. CDR3 region: CASSIETGTSVAFF. The CDR3, as DNA: TGTGCCAGTAGTATTGAAACGGGCACAAGTGTAGCTTTCTTT.

V and J are TRBV6-5 and TRBJ2-2, with a tentative D call TRBD2 (6 bases). This CDR3 is 14 amino acids long. V dropped 0 bases and J dropped 8 bases, with 10 bases sitting between them. The V gene's germline CDR1 is MNHEY and CDR2 SVGAGI. The CDR3 DNA follows: TGTGCCAGCAGTTACTCGAGGAGGGCTGGGGAGCTGTTTTTT. Protein product: CASSYSRRAGELFF.

This chain uses TRBV15 with TRBJ1-1; D remains ambiguous. The germline V gene has CDR1 LNHNV and CDR2 YYDKDF (reference sequence). The CDR3 is 14 amino acids. The germline V and J ends were trimmed by 4 bases and 1 base, with 10 bases remaining between them. CDR3 nucleotide sequence: TGTGCCACCAGCACCGGTGGGCAGAACACTGAAGCTTTCTTT. It codes for CATSTGGQNTEAFF.

V gene TRBV19 combines with J gene TRBJ2-4; TRBD1 agrees at 9 bases. The germline V gene has CDR1 LNHDA and CDR2 SQIVND (reference sequence). The CDR3 sequence is 18 residues long. V shed 4 bases and J 0 bases; nucleotides not matched to a gene: 10. The CDR3 here is CASSKDRGLILAKNIQYF. In nucleotides, the CDR3 is TGTGCCAGTAGTAAGGACAGGGGCTTGATTTTAGCCAAAAACATTCAGTACTTC.

The V call is TRBV11-2, the J call TRBJ1-2, with a tentative D call TRBD1 (6 bases). The germline V and J ends were trimmed by 1 base and 7 bases, with 22 bases remaining between them. Germline loops: CDR1 SGHAT, CDR2 FQNNGV. The CDR3 extends over 17 amino acids. The CDR3, as DNA: TGTGCCAGCAGCTTAGTAACGGACAGTCCGATTTTCGGTGGCTACACCTTC. Its translation is CASSLVTDSPIFGGYTF.

This clone was counted between two and nine times. V usage is TRBV5-1 and J usage is TRBJ2-3; no clear D. Between the trimmed V and J ends, which lost 5 bases and 0 bases, there was a span of 7 bases. Germline CDR1 is SGHRS and CDR2 is YFSETQ. This CDR3 spans 13 amino acids. CDR3 region: CASREQSTDTQYF. The CDR3 coding sequence is TGCGCCAGCAGAGAACAGAGCACAGATACGCAGTATTTT.

The V and J genes are TRBV13 and TRBJ2-1; D ambiguous. In germline, CDR1 is PRHDT, CDR2 FYEKMQ (reference sequence). V dropped 5 bases and J dropped 4 bases, with 9 bases sitting between them. The CDR3 is 13 amino acids. CDR3 coding DNA: TGTGCCAGCAGCCTGCACCCTTACAATGAGCAGTTCTTC. The encoded protein is CASSLHPYNEQFF.